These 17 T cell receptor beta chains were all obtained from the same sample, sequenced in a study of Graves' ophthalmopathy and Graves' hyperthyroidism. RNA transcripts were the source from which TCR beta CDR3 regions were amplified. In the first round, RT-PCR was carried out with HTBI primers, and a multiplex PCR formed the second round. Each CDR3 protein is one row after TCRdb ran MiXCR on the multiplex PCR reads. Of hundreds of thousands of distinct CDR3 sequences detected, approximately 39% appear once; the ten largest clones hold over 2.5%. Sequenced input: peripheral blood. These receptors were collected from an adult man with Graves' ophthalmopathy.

Here the CDR3 reads CASGGPQETQYF. CDR3 DNA: TGTGCTAGCGGGGGGCCCCAAGAGACCCAGTACTTC. The chain has TRBV5-5 and TRBJ2-5; 10 bases are shared with TRBD2. Germline V lookup: CDR1 SGHKS, CDR2 YYEKEE (reference sequence). This CDR3 is built from 12 residues.

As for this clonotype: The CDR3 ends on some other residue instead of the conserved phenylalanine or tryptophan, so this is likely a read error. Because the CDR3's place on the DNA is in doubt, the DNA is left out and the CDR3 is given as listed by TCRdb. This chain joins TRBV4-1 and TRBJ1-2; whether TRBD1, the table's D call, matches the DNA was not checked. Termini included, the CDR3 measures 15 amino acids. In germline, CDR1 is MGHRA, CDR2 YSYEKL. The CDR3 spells CASSHPGGRVDGYTL.

The CDR3 protein is CAISESGQVNQPQHF. CDR3 nucleotides: TGTGCCATCAGTGAGTCGGGGCAGGTTAATCAGCCCCAGCATTTT. The chain couples TRBV10-3 to TRBJ1-5; maybe TRBD1 (5 bases). Deletions cut 0 bases from V and 4 bases from J, with 10 bases between. Germline values: CDR1 ENHRY, CDR2 SYGVKD. CDR3 size: 15 residues.

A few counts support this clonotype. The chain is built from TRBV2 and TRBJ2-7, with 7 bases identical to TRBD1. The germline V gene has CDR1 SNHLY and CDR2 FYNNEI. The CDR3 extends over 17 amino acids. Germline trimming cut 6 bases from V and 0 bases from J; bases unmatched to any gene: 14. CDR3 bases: TGTGCCAGCAGCTTGGTGGGGGCAGGGGGAAGCTCCTACGAGCAGTACTTC. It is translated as CASSLVGAGGSSYEQYF.

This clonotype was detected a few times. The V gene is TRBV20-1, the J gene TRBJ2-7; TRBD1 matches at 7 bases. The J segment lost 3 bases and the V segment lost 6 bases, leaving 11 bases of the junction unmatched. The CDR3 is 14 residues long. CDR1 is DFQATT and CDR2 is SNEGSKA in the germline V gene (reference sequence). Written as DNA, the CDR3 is TGCAGTGCCTATGGGACAGCGCCATACTACGAGCAGTACTTC. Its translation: CSAYGTAPYYEQYF.

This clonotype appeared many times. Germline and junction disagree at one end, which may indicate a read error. The CDR3 spells CASSPGQGRNAGELFF. The CDR3 DNA sequence: TGTGCCAGCAGCCCTGGACAGGGGCGGAACGCCGGGGAGCTGTTTTTT. This sequence joins TRBV7-9 and TRBJ2-2, with TRBD1 identical over 9 bases. This CDR3 region has 16 residues. The germline gives CDR1 SEHNR, CDR2 FQNEAQ (reference sequence).

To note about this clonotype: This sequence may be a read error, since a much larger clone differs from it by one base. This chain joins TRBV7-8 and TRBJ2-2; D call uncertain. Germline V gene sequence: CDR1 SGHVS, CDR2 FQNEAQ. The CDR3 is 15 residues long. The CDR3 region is CASSPRAANTRELFF. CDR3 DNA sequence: TGTGCCAGCAGCCCCCGGGCCGCAAACACCAGGGAGCTGTTTTTT.

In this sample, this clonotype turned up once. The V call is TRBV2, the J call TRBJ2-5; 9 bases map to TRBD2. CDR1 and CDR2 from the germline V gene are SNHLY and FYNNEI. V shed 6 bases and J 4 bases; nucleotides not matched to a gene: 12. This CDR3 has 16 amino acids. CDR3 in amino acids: CASSVPPGGGAETQYF. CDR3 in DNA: TGTGCCAGCAGCGTCCCTCCCGGCGGGGGGGCAGAGACCCAGTACTTC.

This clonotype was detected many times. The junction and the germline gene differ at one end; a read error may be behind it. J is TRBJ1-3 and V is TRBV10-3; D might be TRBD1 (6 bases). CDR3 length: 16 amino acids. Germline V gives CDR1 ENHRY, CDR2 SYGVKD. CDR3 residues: CASSTTDRNSGNTIYF. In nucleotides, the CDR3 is TGTGCCAGCAGTACCACCGACAGGAACTCTGGAAACACCATATATTTT.

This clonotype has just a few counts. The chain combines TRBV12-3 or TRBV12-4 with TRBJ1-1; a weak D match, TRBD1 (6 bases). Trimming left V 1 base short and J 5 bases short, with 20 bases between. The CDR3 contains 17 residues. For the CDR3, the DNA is TGTGCCAGCAGTTTAGACGGCTGGGCCCGGGGGCGGACTGAAGCTTTCTTT. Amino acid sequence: CASSLDGWARGRTEAFF.

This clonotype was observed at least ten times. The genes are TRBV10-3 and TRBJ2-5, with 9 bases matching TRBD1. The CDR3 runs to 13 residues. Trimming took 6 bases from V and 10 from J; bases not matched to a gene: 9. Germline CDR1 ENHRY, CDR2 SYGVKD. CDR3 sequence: CAIRAGQGRDQYF. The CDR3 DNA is TGTGCCATCAGAGCGGGACAGGGACGGGACCAGTACTTC.

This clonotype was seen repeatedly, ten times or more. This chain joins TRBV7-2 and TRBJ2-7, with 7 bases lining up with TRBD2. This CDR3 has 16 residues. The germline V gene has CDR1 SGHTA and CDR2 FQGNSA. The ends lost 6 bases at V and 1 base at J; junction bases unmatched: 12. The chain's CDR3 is CASSYPDGRGSYEQYF. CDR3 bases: TGTGCCAGCAGTTACCCCGATGGGCGGGGGTCCTACGAGCAGTACTTC.

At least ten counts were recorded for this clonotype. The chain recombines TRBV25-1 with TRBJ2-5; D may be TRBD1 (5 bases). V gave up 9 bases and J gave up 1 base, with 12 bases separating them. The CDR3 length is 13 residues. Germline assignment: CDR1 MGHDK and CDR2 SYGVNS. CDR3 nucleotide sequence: TGTGCCAGTATGACTGGGGCCCAAGAGACCCAGTACTTC. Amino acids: CASMTGAQETQYF.

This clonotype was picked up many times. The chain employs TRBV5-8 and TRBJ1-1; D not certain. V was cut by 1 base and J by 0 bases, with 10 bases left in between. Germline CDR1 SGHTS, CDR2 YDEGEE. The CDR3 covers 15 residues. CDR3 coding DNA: TGTGCCAGCAGCTTGTTATCGGACGTGAACACTGAAGCTTTCTTT. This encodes CASSLLSDVNTEAFF.

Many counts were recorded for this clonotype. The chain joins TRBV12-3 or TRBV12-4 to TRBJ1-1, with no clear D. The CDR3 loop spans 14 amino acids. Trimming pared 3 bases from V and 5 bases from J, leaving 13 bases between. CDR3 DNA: TGTGCCAGCAGTTTCGGGTCCCGAACGACTGAAGCTTTCTTT. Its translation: CASSFGSRTTEAFF.

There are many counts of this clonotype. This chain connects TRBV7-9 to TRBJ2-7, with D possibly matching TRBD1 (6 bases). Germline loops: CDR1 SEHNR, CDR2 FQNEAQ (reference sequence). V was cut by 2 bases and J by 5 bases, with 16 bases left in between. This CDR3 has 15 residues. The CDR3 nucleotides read TGTGCCAGCAGCTTATATGGGGGCCTTCGTCACGAGCAGTACTTC. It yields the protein CASSLYGGLRHEQYF.

The CDR3: CASAERGSGGYTF. Here the CDR3 DNA reads TGTGCCAGCGCCGAGAGGGGGAGTGGGGGCTACACCTTC. The chain has TRBV7-8 and TRBJ1-2; weak D call: TRBD1 (6 bases). Germline values: CDR1 SGHVS, CDR2 FQNEAQ. Trimming left V 8 bases short and J 8 bases short, with 18 bases between. This CDR3 has 13 residues.